The 15 T cell receptor beta chains below come from one sample, sequenced in a study of blood T cells in healthy people across ages. For the second PCR, which ran for 7 to 11 cycles, a sample-barcoded 5' primer and a J-beta primer mix were used. MiXCR, run by TCRdb on the 5' RACE reads, gives a single entry per CDR3 protein. The sample has around 690,000 distinct CDR3 sequences; about 53% are singletons. Sequences were obtained from blood. These receptors originate from a man in his 60s in good health.

V is TRBV28 and J is TRBJ2-5; 13 bases line up with TRBD2. This CDR3 is built from 16 residues. CDR1 and CDR2 from the germline V gene are MDHEN and SYDVKM. With V trimmed by 6 bases and J by 5 bases, 9 bases remained unmatched. The CDR3 region has the DNA TGTGCCAGCAGACCTCTAGGGACTAGCGGGGCGGAGACCCAGTACTTC. It encodes CASRPLGTSGAETQYF. The whole variable domain, remainder taken from reference TRBV28 and TRBJ2-5, is DVKVTQSSRYLVKRTGEKVFLECVQDMDHENMFWYRQDPGLGLRLIYFSYDVKMKEKGDIPEGYSVSREKKERFSLILESASTNQTSMYLCASRPLGTSGAETQYFGPGTRLLVL.

The chain recombines TRBV12-3 or TRBV12-4 with TRBJ2-3, with 8 bases aligning to TRBD2. The CDR3 consists of 15 residues. V dropped 6 bases and J dropped 1; count of bases not matched to a gene: 6. CDR3 sequence reads: CASSPTSGRTDTQYF. CDR3 DNA: TGTGCCAGCAGCCCTACTAGCGGCCGCACAGATACGCAGTATTTT.

A single count supports this clonotype. The chain links TRBV7-8 to TRBJ1-1; tentative D call: TRBD1 (5 bases). Trimming cost V 5 bases and J 2 bases, with 18 bases left between them. This CDR3 comprises 16 residues. CDR1 is SGHVS, CDR2 FQNEAQ, per germline. CDR3 loop: CASSTPEQGPNTEAFF. DNA of the CDR3: TGTGCCAGCAGCACCCCCGAGCAGGGACCAAACACTGAAGCTTTCTTT.

This sequence joins TRBV12-3 or TRBV12-4 and TRBJ2-5; D is unresolved. CDR3 size: 13 residues. V gave up 7 bases and J gave up 2 bases, with 11 bases separating them. The CDR3 reads CASNLDPQETQYF. CDR3 in DNA: TGTGCCAGCAATTTGGACCCGCAAGAGACCCAGTACTTC.

This sequence joins TRBV20-1 and TRBJ2-3, with 8 bases matching TRBD2. The CDR3 covers 13 residues. V gave up 6 bases and J gave up 4 bases; unmatched junction bases: 6. From germline, CDR1 is DFQATT and CDR2 SNEGSKA (reference sequence). CDR3 bases: TGCAGTGCCCCTCTCGGGGGGGCAGATACGCAGTATTTT. This encodes CSAPLGGADTQYF.

The gene calls are TRBV20-1 and TRBJ2-5, with D maybe TRBD2 (5 bases). CDR3 size: 12 residues. Germline CDR1 DFQATT, CDR2 SNEGSKA (reference sequence). The V gene lost 6 bases and the J gene lost 5 bases, with 13 bases spanning the gap. CDR3 protein: CSAYGRAETQYF. In DNA form, the CDR3 reads TGCAGTGCCTACGGGCGGGCGGAGACCCAGTACTTC.

This clonotype was seen a few times. This rearrangement joins TRBV12-3 or TRBV12-4 to TRBJ2-1; 8 positions agree with TRBD2. V trimming: 1 base; J trimming: 6 bases; junction bases outside the gene matches: 8. There are 16 residues in the CDR3. CDR3 nucleotide sequence: TGTGCCAGCAGTTTAGGGGCGGGGGGATATAGCAATGAGCAGTTCTTC. It translates to CASSLGAGGYSNEQFF.

The chain couples TRBV9 to TRBJ1-4; D is undetermined. CDR3 length: 18 residues. The V gene's germline CDR1 is SGDLS and CDR2 YYNGEE. The V gene lost 0 bases and the J gene lost 4 bases, with 19 bases spanning the gap. This CDR3 is CASSVDTPTRGINEKLFF. The CDR3 DNA is TGTGCCAGCAGCGTAGATACCCCTACAAGAGGGATTAATGAAAAACTGTTTTTT.

This clonotype was seen a few times. The gene calls are TRBV10-3 and TRBJ2-5; 10 positions agree with TRBD1. This CDR3 comprises 14 residues. V dropped 7 bases and J dropped 11; count of bases not matched to a gene: 13. From germline, CDR1 is ENHRY and CDR2 SYGVKD. CDR3 region: CAITGTGAIGEQYF. The DNA of the CDR3 is TGTGCCATCACCGGGACAGGGGCGATTGGGGAGCAGTACTTC.

The V and J genes are TRBV20-1 and TRBJ2-1, with 9 bases fitting TRBD2. The DNA end is a closer match to TRBJ2-7, so the J assignment may be wrong. CDR3 length: 16 amino acids. CDR1 and CDR2 (germline): DFQATT, SNEGSKA (reference sequence). The CDR3 DNA follows: TGCAGTGCTAACCCGGCGGGGGGGCCCCTCTACAATGAGCAGTACTTC. Translating gives CSANPAGGPLYNEQYF.

CDR3 sequence (DNA): TGTGCCAGCAGCTTAAAGTGGCGGGGGGCCAAAAACATTCAGTACTTC. Translating gives CASSLKWRGAKNIQYF. V and J are TRBV7-2 and TRBJ2-4; 7 positions agree with TRBD2. Germline-derived CDR1 and CDR2 are SGHTA and FQGNSA. This CDR3 has 16 residues. V lost 2 bases and J lost 1; bases outside the gene matches: 5.

V is TRBV7-2 and J is TRBJ2-3, with D perhaps TRBD1 (5 bases). CDR3 size: 13 residues. The V end was cut by 8 bases, the J end by 4 bases, with 13 bases between. Germline V lookup: CDR1 SGHTA, CDR2 FQGNSA. The CDR3 nucleotides are TGTGCCAGCTGCAGGGTTAGGTCAGATACGCAGTATTTT. Translating gives CASCRVRSDTQYF.

The genes are TRBV28 and TRBJ2-5; unclear D gene. CDR3 size: 12 residues. Germline-derived CDR1 and CDR2 are MDHEN and SYDVKM. Trimming took 10 bases from V and 11 from J, leaving 20 bases between them. As DNA, the CDR3 is TGTGCCATCTACGCGCGCGACAATGAGCAGTACTTC. Its translation: CAIYARDNEQYF.

The chain uses TRBV20-1 and TRBJ2-1; D tentatively fits TRBD1 or TRBD2 (5 bases each). Germline assignment: CDR1 DFQATT and CDR2 SNEGSKA (reference sequence). V shed 1 base and J shed 5 bases, with 12 bases lying between them. The CDR3 has 14 residues. The CDR3 DNA reads as TGCAGTGCTAGAGCAACCGGGGACCACAATGAGCAGTTCTTC. It yields the protein CSARATGDHNEQFF.

In its sample, this clonotype was seen once. This chain joins TRBV5-1 and TRBJ2-1; 12 positions match TRBD1. The germline CDR1 and CDR2 sequences are SGHRS and YFSETQ. CDR3 size: 16 residues. Trimming cost V 0 bases and J 8 bases; bases outside gene matches: 6. The CDR3 protein is CASSLATGTGGYEQFF. The CDR3 DNA follows: TGCGCCAGCAGCTTGGCCACCGGGACAGGGGGCTATGAGCAGTTCTTC.